The 6 T cell receptor beta chains presented below share a single source sample, sequenced in a study of neoadjuvant anti-PD-1 for oral cavity cancer. Specified time point: after neoadjuvant nivolumab, at surgical resection. The data were produced by immunoSEQ multiplex PCR, yet TCRdb's version contains in-frame clones alone and is incomplete. Among under 6,000 clones listed, approximately 59% were seen once. This material consisted of tumor tissue, taken after nivolumab (anti-PD-1) treatment. All receptors come from a person aged 40 to 85 with oral cavity squamous cell carcinoma.

This chain joins TRBV6-6 and TRBJ2-3; 7 nucleotides agree with TRBD1. CDR1 is MNHNY, CDR2 SVGAGI, per germline (reference sequence). This CDR3 has 15 amino acids. Trimming at V came to 6 bases and at J to 6 bases, leaving 12 bases not matched to a gene. CDR3 sequence (DNA): TGTGCCAGCAGACATACCGGGACAGAATGGGATACGCAGTATTTT. Translating gives CASRHTGTEWDTQYF.

The chain links TRBV19 to TRBJ2-1; the D gene is possibly TRBD2 (7 bases). The CDR3 has 17 amino acids. V shed 4 bases and J shed 4 bases, with 20 bases lying between them. Germline V gives CDR1 LNHDA, CDR2 SQIVND (reference sequence). CDR3 sequence reads: CASSKGVERGSYNEQFF. Here the CDR3 DNA reads TGTGCCAGTAGTAAGGGGGTGGAGCGGGGCTCTTACAATGAGCAGTTCTTC.

The V gene is TRBV27, the J gene TRBJ1-5; the D gene is possibly TRBD1 (5 bases). The germline V gene has CDR1 MNHEY and CDR2 SMNVEV (reference sequence). CDR3 size: 16 residues. V lost 6 bases and J 1 base, leaving 16 bases between the germline ends. The DNA of the CDR3 is TGTGCCAGCAGACCAGTTGCGGGGACGAGCAATCAGCCCCAGCATTTT. Amino acids: CASRPVAGTSNQPQHF.

The chain carries TRBV9 and TRBJ1-6; 7 bases are shared with TRBD1. Trimming removed 0 bases from V and 7 bases from J; junction bases left unmatched: 4. Germline CDR1 SGDLS, CDR2 YYNGEE. The CDR3 covers 15 residues. The CDR3 loop is CASSVEQGLNSPLHF. Written as DNA, the CDR3 is TGTGCCAGCAGCGTAGAACAGGGGCTCAATTCACCCCTCCACTTT.

This clone was observed a single time. V is TRBV30 and J is TRBJ1-1, with D possibly matching TRBD1 (5 bases). The germline V gene encodes CDR1 GTSNPN and CDR2 SVGIG (reference sequence). Between the trimmed V and J ends, which lost 2 bases and 0 bases, there was a span of 13 bases. The CDR3 consists of 15 residues. CDR3 sequence reads: CAWSSWGGMNTEAFF. The CDR3 DNA sequence: TGTGCCTGGAGTTCTTGGGGGGGGATGAACACTGAAGCTTTCTTT.

J is TRBJ1-1 and V is TRBV30, with D perhaps matching TRBD1 (5 bases). CDR3 length: 13 amino acids. CDR1 is GTSNPN, CDR2 SVGIG, per germline (reference sequence). V was trimmed by 0 bases and J by 4 bases, leaving 9 bases between them. The CDR3 here is CAWSVVRGTEAFF. The CDR3 DNA is TGTGCCTGGAGTGTCGTGAGGGGCACTGAAGCTTTCTTT.